A single sample gave rise to the 24 T cell receptor beta chains below, sequenced in a study of blood T cell repertoires in COVID-19 (dated by TCRdb to about 2020). Libraries were prepared through the immunoSEQ multiplex PCR assay. Imported from immuneACCESS, the table was reduced by TCRdb to in-frame sequences with V and J called. These copies leave out some clones; in studies compared against another copy, an unresolved V gene accounts for under half, and the cause of the remainder is not known. This sample holds 490,000 or so clones; about 85% were observed only once. 6.5% to 9.5% of the sample comes from the top ten. The specimen was PBMCs or T cells enriched from blood (not recorded which). Receptors originate from an older woman who had recovered from COVID-19.

The chain links TRBV24-1 to TRBJ2-1; D may be TRBD1 (5 bases). This CDR3 spans 13 amino acids. Germline V gives CDR1 KGHDR, CDR2 SFDVKD. Trimming removed 2 bases from V and 9 bases from J, with 10 bases in between. This CDR3 reads CATSDSHRPEQFF. The CDR3 DNA sequence: TGTGCCACCAGTGATTCCCACAGGCCTGAGCAGTTCTTC.

V usage is TRBV11-2 and J usage is TRBJ2-7; D unclear. Per germline, CDR1 SGHAT and CDR2 FQNNGV. V dropped 3 bases and J dropped 1 base, with 7 bases sitting between them. The CDR3 sequence is 13 residues long. CDR3 amino acids: CASSLAQSYEQYV. CDR3 bases: TGTGCCAGCAGCTTGGCTCAATCCTACGAGCAGTACGTC.

The V gene is TRBV6-5, the J gene TRBJ2-1; no reliable D call. Between the trimmed V and J ends, which lost 0 bases and 7 bases, there was a span of 16 bases. The CDR3 totals 16 residues. The germline CDR1 and CDR2 sequences are MNHEY and SVGAGI. As DNA, the CDR3 is TGTGCCAGCAGTTACTCTACTCGAGGAAATGGGAATGAGCAGTTCTTC. Its translation: CASSYSTRGNGNEQFF.

This chain connects TRBV6-1 to TRBJ2-7, with 7 bases lining up with TRBD2. Unmatched junction bases numbered 6, after V lost 1 base and J lost 3 bases. The germline gives CDR1 MNHNS, CDR2 SASEGT. This CDR3 is built from 15 residues. The CDR3 here is CASSEGLAFGYEQYV. The CDR3 DNA reads TGTGCCAGCAGTGAAGGACTAGCCTTTGGCTACGAGCAGTACGTC.

The chain links TRBV19 to TRBJ1-4, with D possibly being TRBD1 (5 bases). The CDR3 has 14 residues. Germline CDR1 is LNHDA and CDR2 is SQIVND (reference sequence). Trimming pared 6 bases from V and 8 bases from J, leaving 16 bases between. The CDR3 sequence: CASRAGGVVEKLFF. CDR3 nucleotides: TGTGCCAGTAGAGCCGGGGGTGTCGTGGAAAAACTGTTTTTT.

The chain links TRBV19 to TRBJ2-1; 9 nucleotides align to TRBD2. Germline CDR1 is LNHDA and CDR2 is SQIVND (reference sequence). The CDR3 covers 16 residues. J lost 6 bases, V lost 6 bases, and 12 bases had no gene match. Here the CDR3 reads CASRLLRAGGRNEQFF. CDR3 coding DNA: TGTGCCAGTAGGCTCCTAAGGGCGGGGGGGCGCAATGAGCAGTTCTTC.

The chain uses TRBV11-3 and TRBJ2-3, with 10 nucleotides matching TRBD1. Germline CDR1 and CDR2: SGHNT and YENEEA. The CDR3 runs 15 residues. The V segment lost 5 bases and the J segment 5 bases; nucleotides outside the gene matches: 7. The CDR3 DNA is TGTGCCAGCAGCGCCCGCCGGGACAGGGGAGATACGCAGTATTTT. Translating it yields CASSARRDRGDTQYF.

The rearrangement uses TRBV2 and TRBJ2-2; 10 nucleotides align to TRBD2. Germline CDR1 and CDR2: SNHLY and FYNNEI. V lost 10 bases and J lost 4; bases outside the gene matches: 9. This CDR3 has 15 amino acids. DNA for the CDR3: TGTGCCACCCGCCCCCTAGCGGGGGTCACCGGGGAGCTGTTTTTT. Residues: CATRPLAGVTGELFF.

The chain joins TRBV29-1 to TRBJ2-1; no clear D gene. The CDR3 is 14 amino acids. Germline V gene data show CDR1 as SQVTM and CDR2 as ANQGSEA. V lost 3 bases and J 8 bases, leaving 17 bases between the germline ends. This CDR3 is CSVDEAKRRHEQFF. The CDR3 region has the DNA TGCAGCGTTGATGAGGCCAAGAGACGGCATGAGCAGTTCTTC.

The chain recombines TRBV5-1 with TRBJ1-2, with TRBD1 matching over 7 bases. The V segment lost 4 bases and the J segment 2 bases; nucleotides outside the gene matches: 2. The CDR3 sequence is 13 residues long. CDR1 is SGHRS and CDR2 is YFSETQ in the germline V gene. DNA of the CDR3: TGCGCCAGCAGCGAACAGGGGAACTATGGCTACACCTTC. Translated: CASSEQGNYGYTF.

This chain uses TRBV18 with TRBJ2-1; perhaps TRBD2 as D (7 bases). The V and J ends lost 3 bases and 7 bases respectively, with 19 bases between them. CDR3 length: 16 amino acids. Germline lookup yields CDR1 KGHSH and CDR2 LQKENI. The CDR3 DNA reads as TGTGCCAGCTCACCCTCTAGTGGGGGGGCCGCAAATGAGCAGTTCTTC. It yields the protein CASSPSSGGAANEQFF.

This clone was recorded only once. The J gene is TRBJ1-2, the V gene TRBV19; the D gene is possibly TRBD1 (5 bases). The germline CDR1 and CDR2 sequences are LNHDA and SQIVND (reference sequence). The length of the CDR3 is 16 residues. V was trimmed by 5 bases and J by 2 bases, leaving 18 bases between them. The chain's CDR3 is CASSPGGPGRNYGYTF. The CDR3 nucleotides are TGTGCCAGTAGTCCGGGAGGCCCAGGGAGGAACTATGGCTACACCTTC. The full variable domain, rest sourced from reference TRBV19 and TRBJ1-2, is DGGITQSPKYLFRKEGQNVTLSCEQNLNHDAMYWYRQDPGQGLRLIYYSQIVNDFQKGDIAEGYSVSREKKESFPLTVTSAQKNPTAFYLCASSPGGPGRNYGYTFGSGTRLTVV.

The chain employs TRBV21-1 and TRBJ1-5; the table gives TRBD1 as D, unverified against the DNA. TRBV21-1 is given as a pseudogene. There are 19 residues in the CDR3. CDR3 DNA: TGTGCCAGCAGCAAAGAGTGGGGGCTTGCTCCATATAGCAATCAGCCCCAGCATTTT. Translated, it gives CASSKEWGLAPYSNQPQHF.

The V gene is TRBV18, the J gene TRBJ1-5; D is ambiguous. The CDR3 length is 13 residues. Germline V lookup: CDR1 KGHSH, CDR2 LQKENI. Trimming left V 5 bases short and J 5 bases short, with 10 bases between. In DNA form, the CDR3 reads TGTGCCAGCTCATCGGCTCGGGATCAGCCCCAGCATTTT. This codes for CASSSARDQPQHF.

The V call is TRBV7-9, the J call TRBJ1-5, with 7 bases that match TRBD1. This CDR3 is built from 12 residues. The germline CDR1 and CDR2 sequences are SEHNR and FQNEAQ (reference sequence). The junction had 4 bases not matched to a gene; V was cut back by 8 bases and J by 6 bases. CDR3 in amino acids: CASGRGAQPQHF. As DNA, the CDR3 is TGTGCCAGCGGCAGGGGGGCTCAGCCCCAGCATTTT.

The chain links TRBV19 to TRBJ2-2, with 7 bases fitting TRBD1. CDR1 LNHDA and CDR2 SQIVND come from the germline V gene (reference sequence). The trim removed 7 bases at V and 8 bases at J, leaving 16 bases unmatched. The CDR3 has 16 residues. The CDR3: CASMRGTEIKNGELFF. CDR3 coding DNA: TGTGCCAGTATGAGGGGGACAGAAATAAAAAATGGGGAGCTGTTTTTT.

This chain joins TRBV10-2 and TRBJ2-3; 7 bases are shared with TRBD2. V gave up 7 bases and J gave up 8 bases; unmatched junction bases: 9. The V gene's germline CDR1 is WSHSY and CDR2 SAAADI. CDR3 length equals 13 residues. The CDR3 nucleotides read TGCGCCAGCACCACGGGACTAAGTGGTACGCAGTATTTT. It specifies CASTTGLSGTQYF.

The chain links TRBV12-5 to TRBJ1-6; D unclear. Trimming removed 5 bases from V and 0 bases from J, with 14 bases in between. The CDR3 spans 17 residues. Germline V gives CDR1 LGHNT, CDR2 FRNRAP. This CDR3 reads CASGRDGGSSYNSPLHF. In nucleotides, the CDR3 is TGTGCTAGTGGTCGCGACGGCGGAAGCTCCTATAATTCACCCCTCCACTTT.

This chain connects TRBV5-1 to TRBJ1-3; weak D call: TRBD1 (6 bases). The CDR3 totals 16 residues. The germline V gene encodes CDR1 SGHRS and CDR2 YFSETQ. Trimming took off 4 bases at V and 5 bases at J, with 19 bases between the two ends. The CDR3 DNA reads as TGCGCCAGCAGCCCGGCGGGGGCGCGTAATAGAAACACCATATATTTT. Its protein product is CASSPAGARNRNTIYF.

CDR3 coding DNA: TGTGCCAGCAGTGGACCAGGGAAGAATCAGCCCCAGCATTTT. Its translation: CASSGPGKNQPQHF. V is TRBV2 and J is TRBJ1-5; TRBD1 is a possible D gene (5 bases). CDR3 length: 14 residues. The V gene lost 4 bases and the J gene lost 4 bases, with 11 bases spanning the gap. Germline V gene sequence: CDR1 SNHLY, CDR2 FYNNEI.

The chain is built from TRBV6-4 and TRBJ1-6; TRBD1 is a possible D gene (5 bases). The V end lost 4 bases, the J end lost 7 bases, and 11 bases lay between the germline ends. This CDR3 contains 14 residues. CDR1 is MRHNA and CDR2 is SNTAGT in the germline V gene. Written as DNA, the CDR3 is TGTGCCAGCAGTGCCAGGGTCCCAAATTCACCCCTCCACTTT. Translation: CASSARVPNSPLHF.

The rearrangement joins TRBV2 to TRBJ1-2, with D perhaps TRBD1 (5 bases). Germline loops: CDR1 SNHLY, CDR2 FYNNEI. V lost 4 bases and J lost 8, with 11 bases in between. The CDR3 has 12 residues. The CDR3 loop reads CASSAGLEGYTF. DNA for the CDR3: TGTGCCAGCAGTGCAGGGTTAGAGGGCTACACCTTC.

This clone was counted a single time. V usage is TRBV3-1 (or the pseudogene TRBV3-2) and J usage is TRBJ2-5; 9 bases line up with TRBD1. Germline values: CDR1 LGHDT, CDR2 YNNKEL (reference sequence). The CDR3 runs 15 residues. The V and J ends lost 5 bases and 2 bases, in that order; junction bases with no gene match: 6. The CDR3 is CASSEGTGRQETQYF. CDR3 DNA sequence: TGTGCCAGCAGCGAGGGGACAGGGAGACAAGAGACCCAGTACTTC.

The CDR3 DNA reads as TGTGCCAGCAGCCGTACAGGGGGCGAGGAGCAGTACTTC. The encoded protein is CASSRTGGEEQYF. V usage is TRBV7-9 and J usage is TRBJ2-7; 9 positions match TRBD1. Germline loops: CDR1 SEHNR, CDR2 FQNEAQ (reference sequence). The ends lost 5 bases at V and 7 bases at J; junction bases unmatched: 6. This CDR3 spans 13 amino acids.